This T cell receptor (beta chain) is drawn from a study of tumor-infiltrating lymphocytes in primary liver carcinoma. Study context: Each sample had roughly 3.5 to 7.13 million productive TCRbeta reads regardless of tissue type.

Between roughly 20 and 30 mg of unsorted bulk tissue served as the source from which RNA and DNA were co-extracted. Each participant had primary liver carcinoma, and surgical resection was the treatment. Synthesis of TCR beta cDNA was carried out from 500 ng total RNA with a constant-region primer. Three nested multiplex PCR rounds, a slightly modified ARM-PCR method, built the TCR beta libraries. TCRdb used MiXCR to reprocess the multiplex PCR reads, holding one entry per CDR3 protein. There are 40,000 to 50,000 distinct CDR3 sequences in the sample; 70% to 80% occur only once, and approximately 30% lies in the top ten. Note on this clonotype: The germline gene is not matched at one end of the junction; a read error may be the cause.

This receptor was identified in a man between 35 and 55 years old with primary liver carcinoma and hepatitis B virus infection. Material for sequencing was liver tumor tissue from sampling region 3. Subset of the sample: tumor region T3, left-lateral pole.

The CDR3 loop reads CSVDGNSYSEQFF. DNA of the CDR3: TGCAGCGTTGATGGTAACTCCTACAGTGAGCAGTTCTTC. The V and J genes are TRBV29-1 and TRBJ2-1; D uncertain. The germline V gene has CDR1 SQVTM and CDR2 ANQGSEA. The CDR3 covers 13 residues.